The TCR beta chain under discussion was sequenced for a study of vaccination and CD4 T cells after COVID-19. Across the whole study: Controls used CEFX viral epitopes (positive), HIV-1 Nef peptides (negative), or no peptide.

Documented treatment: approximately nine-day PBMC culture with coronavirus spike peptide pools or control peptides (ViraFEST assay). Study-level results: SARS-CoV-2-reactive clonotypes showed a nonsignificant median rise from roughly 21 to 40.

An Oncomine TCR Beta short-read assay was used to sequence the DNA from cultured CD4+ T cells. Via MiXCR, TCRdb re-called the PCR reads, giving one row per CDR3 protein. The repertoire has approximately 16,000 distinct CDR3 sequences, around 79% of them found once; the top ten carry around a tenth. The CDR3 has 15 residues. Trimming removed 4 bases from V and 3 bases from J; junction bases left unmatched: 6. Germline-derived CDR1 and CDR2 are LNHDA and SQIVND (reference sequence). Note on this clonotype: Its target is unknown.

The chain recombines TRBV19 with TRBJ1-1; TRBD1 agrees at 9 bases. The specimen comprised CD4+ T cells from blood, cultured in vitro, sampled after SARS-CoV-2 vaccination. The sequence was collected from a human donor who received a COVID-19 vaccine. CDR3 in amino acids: CASSSGQGRHTEAFF. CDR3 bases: TGTGCCAGTAGTAGTGGACAGGGGAGGCACACTGAAGCTTTCTTT.